One sample yielded the 2 T cell receptor beta chains listed below, sequenced in a study of cytomegalovirus exposure and HLA in healthy donors. PCR was performed using 60 Vbeta and 13 Jbeta primers. The assay was immunoSEQ multiplex PCR, and TCRdb's table has in-frame clones only and misses some. The repertoire holds roughly 84,000 clones, 60% to 85% seen once, with around 6% in the top ten. Sequenced sample: PBMCs. These receptors originate from a male donor in good health and CMV-seropositive.

The rearrangement links TRBV18 to TRBJ1-5; the D is unclear. Trimming took 3 bases from V and 7 from J, leaving 10 bases between them. This CDR3 region has 13 residues. Germline V gene lookup returns CDR1 KGHSH and CDR2 LQKENI. The CDR3 reads CASSPGVLQPQHF. The CDR3 DNA reads TGTGCCAGCTCACCGGGAGTCCTACAGCCCCAGCATTTT.

The chain employs TRBV10-1 and TRBJ2-2; 8 nucleotides match TRBD2. CDR3 length: 20 amino acids. V trimming: 7 bases; J trimming: 3 bases; junction bases outside the gene matches: 22. Per the germline V gene, CDR1 is WNHNN and CDR2 is SYGVQD (reference sequence). CDR3 region: CASISPSGRVSGGDTGELFF. CDR3 coding DNA: TGCGCCAGCATCTCCCCCTCCGGCAGGGTAAGCGGGGGAGACACCGGGGAGCTGTTTTTT.